This TCR beta chain was captured by sequencing in a study of blood T cell repertoires in COVID-19. This CDR3 is 15 amino acids long. Germline V gene data show CDR1 as KGHDR and CDR2 as SFDVKD. Trimming removed 7 bases at V and 0 bases at J, with 11 bases between. Authors' analysis steps: Reference gene primer amplification gave nucleated cell count estimates. Data came from immunoSEQ multiplex PCR; TCRdb stores just in-frame clones and leaves some out. For V, J and clone size, that table is used; D and trimming come from the DNA. The table lists about 480,000 clones, over 75% of them singletons. The chain has TRBV24-1 and TRBJ2-2; maybe TRBD2 (6 bases). The sample was PBMCs or T cells enriched from blood (not recorded which). The TCR originated in a middle-aged woman who had recovered from COVID-19. Here the CDR3 DNA reads TGTGCCACCAGGGATATAGCGGCGAACACCGGGGAGCTGTTTTTT. Its translation is CATRDIAANTGELFF.